This TCR beta chain emerged from a study of blood T cell repertoires in COVID-19. Study-level background: Samples representing acute and convalescent COVID-19 were sourced from the United States, Italy and Spain. From T cells, B-cell-depleted T cells, or PBMCs came the material, which was cDNA or gDNA.

The CDR3 length is 17 residues. V was shortened by 0 bases and J by 3 bases, with 17 bases between the two germline ends. Germline CDR1 SGHRS, CDR2 YFSETQ. Original data processing: It was from reference gene primer amplification that nucleated cell counts were estimated. Only in-frame clones appear in the TCRdb table, and some are missing; sequencing was by immunoSEQ multiplex PCR. From that table come the V and J calls and clone size; the DNA was used to work out D and trimming. The data show roughly 100,000 clones, around 66% seen once. The V gene is TRBV5-1, the J gene TRBJ2-3; a weak D match, TRBD2 (6 bases). The sequenced sample was peripheral blood. The TCR comes from a man of 80 years or more with acute or convalescent COVID-19. CDR3 coding DNA: TGCGCCAGCAGCTTGGGAGGGTATAGCGGTACAACAGATACGCAGTATTTT. It yields the protein CASSLGGYSGTTDTQYF.